This passage covers 15 T cell receptor beta chains from one sample sequenced in a study of T cell repertoires in cytomegalovirus infection. Using its own MiXCR run on the reads, TCRdb lists one record per CDR3 protein. Among about 530,000 distinct CDR3 sequences listed, 26% were seen once. The source material was PBMCs. All receptors come from a human donor in good health (CMV status not recorded). Some clones in this sample may be carry-over from other donors' samples.

This clonotype was counted many times. The chain carries TRBV12-3 or TRBV12-4 and TRBJ2-1, with 13 positions matching TRBD2. The V and J ends lost 5 bases and 5 bases, in that order; junction bases with no gene match: 3. The CDR3 totals 15 residues. In DNA form, the CDR3 reads TGTGCCAGCAGTCCCGGACTAGCGGGGGACAATGAGCAGTTCTTC. Amino acid sequence: CASSPGLAGDNEQFF.

In its sample, this clonotype was seen a few times. This chain connects TRBV6-2 or TRBV6-3 to TRBJ1-2; D is possibly TRBD1 (6 bases). Germline CDR1 is MNHEY and CDR2 is SVGEGT. This CDR3 has 16 amino acids. V was pared by 10 bases and J by 4 bases, with 25 bases between. The CDR3 loop is CATTGTPTSLGYGYTF. The CDR3 coding sequence is TGTGCCACCACCGGGACACCCACCTCCCTTGGCTATGGCTACACCTTC.

The genes are TRBV6-6 and TRBJ2-5; D might be TRBD1 (5 bases). The germline V gene encodes CDR1 MNHNY and CDR2 SVGAGI (reference sequence). The V and J ends lost 5 bases and 5 bases respectively, with 15 bases between them. The CDR3 covers 14 residues. The CDR3 nucleotides read TGTGCCAGCAGTACTGGGCGGTCAGGGGAGACCCAGTACTTC. This gives the protein CASSTGRSGETQYF.

The table lists this clonotype with a few counts. The chain combines TRBV20-1 with TRBJ2-3; D not certain. The ends were cut back, 5 bases at V and 3 bases at J, with 12 bases in the middle. Germline-derived CDR1 and CDR2 are DFQATT and SNEGSKA (reference sequence). There are 13 residues in the CDR3. This CDR3 is CSAFQRPTDTQYF. The CDR3 DNA follows: TGCAGTGCTTTTCAAAGACCTACAGATACGCAGTATTTT.

The chain couples TRBV2 to TRBJ2-4; D not resolved. The V gene lost 10 bases and the J gene lost 0 bases, with 13 bases spanning the gap. This CDR3 has 14 residues. Per germline, CDR1 SNHLY and CDR2 FYNNEI. The CDR3 nucleotides read TGTGCCACGGCGCCTTCGAGAGCCAAAAACATTCAGTACTTC. Translation: CATAPSRAKNIQYF.

This clonotype was seen ten or more times. CDR3 sequence (DNA): TGTGCCAGCAGCTTAGGAATGCTAGCGGGAGGGCCCCTAGAGACCCAGTACTTC. Encoded protein: CASSLGMLAGGPLETQYF. The chain recombines TRBV11-2 with TRBJ2-5, with TRBD2 matching over 12 bases. This CDR3 spans 18 amino acids. The germline gives CDR1 SGHAT, CDR2 FQNNGV. The junction had 10 bases not matched to a gene; V was cut back by 1 base and J by 4 bases.

The CDR3 DNA reads TGTGCCAGCTCACCACGTGAAACCACTCACAATGAGCAGTTCTTC. Translated, it gives CASSPRETTHNEQFF. The chain uses TRBV18 and TRBJ2-1; no reliable D call. The CDR3 runs to 15 residues. Germline-derived CDR1 and CDR2 are KGHSH and LQKENI. Trimming cost V 1 base and J 5 bases, with 12 bases left between them.

In this sample, this clonotype turned up a few times. CDR3 amino acids: CASSFPGDEQYF. DNA for the CDR3: TGTGCCAGCAGTTTTCCGGGAGACGAGCAGTACTTC. The rearrangement links TRBV12-3 or TRBV12-4 to TRBJ2-7; D perhaps matches TRBD2 (6 bases). CDR3 length: 12 residues. V lost 3 bases to trimming and J lost 5 bases, with 8 bases between them.

The chain employs TRBV11-2 and TRBJ1-5, with 8 bases aligning to TRBD1. Per germline, CDR1 SGHAT and CDR2 FQNNGV. The junction had 7 bases not matched to a gene; V was cut back by 4 bases and J by 5 bases. CDR3 size: 15 residues. CDR3: CASSSGQGRDQPQHF. The CDR3, as DNA: TGTGCCAGCAGCTCAGGACAGGGTAGAGATCAGCCCCAGCATTTT.

The chain joins TRBV2 to TRBJ1-3; unclear D gene. The CDR3 has 15 residues. Germline V gene data show CDR1 as SNHLY and CDR2 as FYNNEI. Trimming removed 8 bases from V and 0 bases from J, with 14 bases in between. CDR3 DNA sequence: TGTGCCAGCGGATCAGACGCATACTCTGGAAACACCATATATTTT. Its translation: CASGSDAYSGNTIYF. Complete variable domain (other parts from reference TRBV2 and TRBJ1-3): EPEVTQTPSHQVTQMGQEVILRCVPISNHLYFYWYRQILGQKVEFLVSFYNNEISEKSEIFDDQFSVERPDGSNFTLKIRSTKLEDSAMYFCASGSDAYSGNTIYFGEGSWLTVV.

In this sample, this clonotype turned up a few times. This rearrangement joins TRBV12-3 or TRBV12-4 to TRBJ1-5, with D maybe TRBD1 (5 bases). This CDR3 spans 13 amino acids. With 3 bases removed from V and 6 bases from J, the gap between germline ends came to 9 bases. The CDR3 nucleotides are TGTGCCAGCAGTTTCGACAGTTCTCAGCCCCAGCATTTT. It codes for CASSFDSSQPQHF.

This clonotype occurred a few times. The chain couples TRBV6-1 to TRBJ2-1; 12 bases match TRBD1. This CDR3 contains 16 residues. Germline V lookup: CDR1 MNHNS, CDR2 SASEGT. The V gene end was trimmed by 6 bases and the J gene end by 8 bases; junction bases not matched to a gene: 11. The CDR3 sequence: CASRPSGTGGRDEQFF. The CDR3 coding sequence is TGTGCCAGCAGACCCTCCGGGACAGGGGGCAGGGATGAGCAGTTCTTC.

The rearrangement links TRBV5-4 to TRBJ1-6; D perhaps matches TRBD1 (5 bases). The V end lost 0 bases, the J end lost 8 bases, and 9 bases lay between the germline ends. Germline V gene sequence: CDR1 SGHNT, CDR2 YYREEE (reference sequence). The CDR3 length is 14 residues. Here the CDR3 DNA reads TGTGCCAGCAGCTTGGAGGGGAAGGATTCACCCCTCCACTTT. It translates to CASSLEGKDSPLHF.

This clonotype was picked up a small number of times. This sequence joins TRBV27 and TRBJ1-1, with D perhaps matching TRBD1 (6 bases). V was cut by 2 bases and J by 2 bases, with 12 bases left in between. The CDR3 totals 15 residues. Germline CDR1 reads MNHEY; CDR2 reads SMNVEV (reference sequence). The CDR3 loop is CASSLRAGANTEAFF. The DNA of the CDR3 is TGTGCCAGCAGTTTAAGGGCAGGGGCTAACACTGAAGCTTTCTTT.

The chain recombines TRBV6-2 or TRBV6-3 with TRBJ2-3; no definite D call. Germline loops: CDR1 MNHEY, CDR2 SVGEGT. Trimming cost V 7 bases and J 4 bases, with 15 bases left between them. CDR3 length: 14 residues. This CDR3 is CASTQRGISDTQYF. Here the CDR3 DNA reads TGTGCCAGCACCCAACGAGGCATTTCAGATACGCAGTATTTT.